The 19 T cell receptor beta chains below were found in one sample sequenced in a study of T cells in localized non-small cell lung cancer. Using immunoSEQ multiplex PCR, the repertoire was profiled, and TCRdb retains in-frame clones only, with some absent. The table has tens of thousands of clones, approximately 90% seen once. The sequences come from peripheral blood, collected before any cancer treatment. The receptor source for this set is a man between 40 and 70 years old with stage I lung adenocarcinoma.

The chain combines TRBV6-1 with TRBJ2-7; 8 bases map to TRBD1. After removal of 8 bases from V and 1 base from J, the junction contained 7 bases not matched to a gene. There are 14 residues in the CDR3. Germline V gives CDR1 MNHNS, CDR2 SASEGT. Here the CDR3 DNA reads TGTGCCAGCTTCGACAGGGGTTTATCCTACGAGCAGTACTTC. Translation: CASFDRGLSYEQYF.

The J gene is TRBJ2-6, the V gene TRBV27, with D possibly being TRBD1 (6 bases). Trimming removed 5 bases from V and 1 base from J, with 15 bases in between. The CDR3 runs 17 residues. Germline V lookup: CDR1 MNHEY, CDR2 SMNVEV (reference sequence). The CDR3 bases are TGTGCCAGCAGTCCCACCCGACAGGTATCTGGGGCCAACGTCCTGACTTTC. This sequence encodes CASSPTRQVSGANVLTF.

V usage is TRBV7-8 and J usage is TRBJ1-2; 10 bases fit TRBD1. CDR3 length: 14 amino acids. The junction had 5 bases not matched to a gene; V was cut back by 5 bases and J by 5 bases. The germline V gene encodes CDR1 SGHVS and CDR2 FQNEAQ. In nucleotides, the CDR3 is TGTGCCAGCAGCCGGGACAGGGGAACTTATGGCTACACCTTC. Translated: CASSRDRGTYGYTF.

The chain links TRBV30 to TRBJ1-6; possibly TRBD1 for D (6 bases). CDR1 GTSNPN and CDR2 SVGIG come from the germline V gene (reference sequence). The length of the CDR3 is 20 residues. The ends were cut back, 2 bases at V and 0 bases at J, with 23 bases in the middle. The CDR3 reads CAWSPYGIYQGSSYNSPLHF. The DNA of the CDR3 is TGTGCCTGGAGTCCATATGGGATCTATCAGGGGAGCTCCTATAATTCACCCCTCCACTTT.

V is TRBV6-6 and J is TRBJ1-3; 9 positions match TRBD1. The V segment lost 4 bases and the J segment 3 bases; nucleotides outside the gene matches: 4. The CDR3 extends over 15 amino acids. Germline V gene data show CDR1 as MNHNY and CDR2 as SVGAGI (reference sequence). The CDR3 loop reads CASSLQGARGNTIYF. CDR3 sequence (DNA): TGTGCCAGCAGTTTACAGGGGGCACGTGGAAACACCATATATTTT.

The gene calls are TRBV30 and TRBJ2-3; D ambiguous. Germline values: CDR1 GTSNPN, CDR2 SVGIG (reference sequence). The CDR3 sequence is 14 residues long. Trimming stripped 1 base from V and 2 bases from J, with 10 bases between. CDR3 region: CAWSGATITDTQYF. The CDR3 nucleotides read TGTGCCTGGAGTGGGGCAACGATCACAGATACGCAGTATTTT.

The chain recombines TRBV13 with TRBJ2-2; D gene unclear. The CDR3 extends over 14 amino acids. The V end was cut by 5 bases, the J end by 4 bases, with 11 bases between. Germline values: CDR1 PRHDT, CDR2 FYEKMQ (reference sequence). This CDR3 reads CASSPGTSTGELFF. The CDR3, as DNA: TGTGCCAGCAGCCCAGGAACGTCCACCGGGGAGCTGTTTTTT. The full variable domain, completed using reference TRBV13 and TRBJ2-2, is AAGVIQSPRHLIKEKRETATLKCYPIPRHDTVYWYQQGPGQDPQFLISFYEKMQSDKGSIPDRFSAQQFSDYHSELNMSSLELGDSALYFCASSPGTSTGELFFGEGSRLTVL.

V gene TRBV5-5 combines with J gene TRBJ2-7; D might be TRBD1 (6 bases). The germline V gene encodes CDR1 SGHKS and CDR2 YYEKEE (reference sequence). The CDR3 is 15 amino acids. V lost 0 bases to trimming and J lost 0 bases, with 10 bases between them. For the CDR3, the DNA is TGTGCCAGCAGCTTGGTGGGGGCCCCCTCCTACGAGCAGTACTTC. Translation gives CASSLVGAPSYEQYF.

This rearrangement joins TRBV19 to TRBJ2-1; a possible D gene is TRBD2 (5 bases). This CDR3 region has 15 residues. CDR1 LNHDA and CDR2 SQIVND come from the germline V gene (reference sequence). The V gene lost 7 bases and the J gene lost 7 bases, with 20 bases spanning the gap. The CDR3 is CASKSKRLTGNEQFF. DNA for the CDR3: TGTGCCAGTAAGAGTAAGCGGCTCACCGGGAATGAGCAGTTCTTC.

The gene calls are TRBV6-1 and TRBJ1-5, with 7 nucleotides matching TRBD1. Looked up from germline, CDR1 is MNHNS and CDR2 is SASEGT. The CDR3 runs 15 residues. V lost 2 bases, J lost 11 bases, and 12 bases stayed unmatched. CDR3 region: CASSERQGRDGSQHF. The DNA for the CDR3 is TGTGCCAGCAGTGAACGACAGGGCCGGGATGGGTCCCAGCATTTT.

The CDR3 is CASSDSRDRASYEQYF. CDR3 nucleotide sequence: TGTGCCAGCAGTGACTCCCGGGACAGAGCATCCTACGAGCAGTACTTC. The V and J genes are TRBV25-1 and TRBJ2-7, with TRBD1 identical over 7 bases. The junction had 9 bases not matched to a gene; V was cut back by 3 bases and J by 1 base. The CDR3 is 16 amino acids. Germline loops: CDR1 MGHDK, CDR2 SYGVNS.

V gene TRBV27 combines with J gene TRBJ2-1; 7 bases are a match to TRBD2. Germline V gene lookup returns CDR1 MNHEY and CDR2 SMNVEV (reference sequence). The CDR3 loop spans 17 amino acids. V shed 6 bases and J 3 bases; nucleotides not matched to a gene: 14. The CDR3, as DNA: TGTGCCAGCAGCCCCATCTCTAGCGGTCGCGTCTACAATGAGCAGTTCTTC. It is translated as CASSPISSGRVYNEQFF.

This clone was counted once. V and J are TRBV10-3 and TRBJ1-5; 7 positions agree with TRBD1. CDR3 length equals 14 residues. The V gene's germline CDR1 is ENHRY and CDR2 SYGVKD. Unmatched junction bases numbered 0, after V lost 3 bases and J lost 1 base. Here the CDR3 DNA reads TGTGCCATCAGTGAACAGGGGAGCAATCAGCCCCAGCATTTT. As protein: CAISEQGSNQPQHF.

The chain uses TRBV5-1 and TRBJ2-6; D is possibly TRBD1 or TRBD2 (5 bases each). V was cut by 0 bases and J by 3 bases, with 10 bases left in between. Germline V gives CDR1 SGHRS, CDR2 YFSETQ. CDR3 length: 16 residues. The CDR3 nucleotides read TGCGCCAGCAGCTTGGAACGAGGGGTTGGGGCCAACGTCCTGACTTTC. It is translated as CASSLERGVGANVLTF.

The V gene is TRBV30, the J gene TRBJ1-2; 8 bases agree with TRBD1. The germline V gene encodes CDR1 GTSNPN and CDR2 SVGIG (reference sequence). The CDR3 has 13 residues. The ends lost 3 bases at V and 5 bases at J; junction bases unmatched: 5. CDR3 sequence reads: CAWRDRVGYGYTF. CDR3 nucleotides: TGTGCCTGGAGGGACAGGGTAGGGTATGGCTACACCTTC.

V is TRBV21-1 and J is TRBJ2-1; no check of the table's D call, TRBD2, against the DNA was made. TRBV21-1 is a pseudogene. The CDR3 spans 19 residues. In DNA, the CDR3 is TGTGCCAGCAATCTACAGGGGGGTAGCGGGAGAGGCTCCTACAATGAGCAGTTCTTC. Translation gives CASNLQGGSGRGSYNEQFF.

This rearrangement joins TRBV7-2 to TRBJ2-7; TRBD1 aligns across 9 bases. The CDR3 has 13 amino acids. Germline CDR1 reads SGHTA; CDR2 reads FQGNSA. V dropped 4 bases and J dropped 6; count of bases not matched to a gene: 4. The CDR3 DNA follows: TGTGCCAGCAGCTCCGGGACAGGGTTCGAGCAGTACTTC. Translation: CASSSGTGFEQYF.

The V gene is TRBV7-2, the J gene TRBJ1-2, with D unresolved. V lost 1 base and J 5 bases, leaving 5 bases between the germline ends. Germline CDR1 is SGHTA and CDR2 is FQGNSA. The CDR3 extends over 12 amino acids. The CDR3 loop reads CASSLVGYGYTF. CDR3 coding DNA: TGTGCCAGCAGCTTAGTTGGATATGGCTACACCTTC.

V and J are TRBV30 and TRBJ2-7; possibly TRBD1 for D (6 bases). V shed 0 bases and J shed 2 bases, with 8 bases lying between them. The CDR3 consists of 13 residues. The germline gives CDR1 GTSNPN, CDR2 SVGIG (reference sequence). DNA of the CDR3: TGTGCCTGGAGTGTACAGGGTACCTACGAGCAGTACTTC. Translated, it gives CAWSVQGTYEQYF.